This is a list of T cell receptor beta chains from one sample in a study of identical twins. TCRdb ran MiXCR on the 5' RACE reads and lists one entry per CDR3 protein. Among approximately 300,000 distinct CDR3 sequences, roughly 9% were seen once, and the ten largest hold around 7.1%. This sample also appeared in a second study, on yellow fever vaccine responses in identical twins.

The source material was CD8+ T cells sorted from blood. Receptors originate from a woman under 30 in good health. Both conserved end residues are part of each CDR3. Each record gives: CDR3 protein, CDR3 DNA, J gene, clone size, D gene, V gene. D genes are given only for firm matches. The size entry is marked missing in some rows and otherwise reads once, few, many or a size class.

CDR3aa: CSGFGSSTTGEQYF
CDR3nt: TGCAGTGGTTTCGGGAGTTCAACTACTGGCGAGCAGTACTTC
j_gene: TRBJ2-7
abundance: many
d_gene: .
v_gene: TRBV20-1

CDR3aa: CASSQRASVEYEQYF
CDR3nt: TGCGCCAGCAGCCAACGGGCCTCGGTGGAATACGAGCAGTACTTC
j_gene: TRBJ2-7
abundance: few
d_gene: .
v_gene: TRBV4-3

CDR3aa: CASSGTGSDQETQYF
CDR3nt: TGTGCCAGCAGTGGGACAGGGAGCGACCAAGAGACCCAGTACTTC
j_gene: TRBJ2-5
abundance: .
d_gene: TRBD1
v_gene: TRBV2

CDR3aa: CASSSTIDTGELFF
CDR3nt: TGTGCCAGCAGTTCAACAATAGACACCGGGGAGCTGTTTTTT
j_gene: TRBJ2-2
abundance: many
d_gene: .
v_gene: TRBV2

CDR3aa: CASSQAPAVAADTQYF
CDR3nt: TGTGCCAGCAGCCAAGCCCCGGCGGTAGCAGCAGATACGCAGTATTTT
j_gene: TRBJ2-3
abundance: many
d_gene: .
v_gene: TRBV4-2

CDR3aa: CASSLAAGQPTYEQYF
CDR3nt: TGTGCCAGCAGCTTAGCAGCGGGACAGCCCACCTACGAGCAGTACTTC
j_gene: TRBJ2-7
abundance: .
d_gene: .
v_gene: TRBV7-6

CDR3aa: CAIQGRSPYEQYF
CDR3nt: TGTGCCATACAGGGGAGGTCCCCCTACGAGCAGTACTTC
j_gene: TRBJ2-7
abundance: few
d_gene: .
v_gene: TRBV27

CDR3aa: CSVVGGAWEQYF
CDR3nt: TGCAGCGTCGTCGGGGGGGCGTGGGAGCAGTACTTC
j_gene: TRBJ2-7
abundance: many
d_gene: TRBD2
v_gene: TRBV29-1

CDR3aa: CASSLTSGLAGELFF
CDR3nt: TGTGCCAGCAGTCTGACTAGCGGTTTAGCCGGGGAGCTGTTTTTT
j_gene: TRBJ2-2
abundance: few
d_gene: TRBD2
v_gene: TRBV6-1

CDR3aa: CASSEWTSRTDTQYF
CDR3nt: TGTGCCAGCAGCGAGTGGACTAGCCGCACAGATACGCAGTATTTT
j_gene: TRBJ2-3
abundance: .
d_gene: TRBD2
v_gene: TRBV5-5

CDR3aa: CASSQDRGLADADTQCF
CDR3nt: TGCGCCAGCAGCCAAGACCGGGGACTAGCGGACGCAGATACGCAGTGTTTT
j_gene: TRBJ2-3
abundance: few
d_gene: TRBD2
v_gene: TRBV4-1

CDR3aa: CASSQIGGTERAKNIQYF
CDR3nt: TGTGCCAGCAGCCAGATTGGGGGGACCGAGAGAGCCAAAAACATTCAGTACTTC
j_gene: TRBJ2-4
abundance: few
d_gene: .
v_gene: TRBV11-1

CDR3aa: CAWSVLVTNLGEQYF
CDR3nt: TGTGCCTGGAGTGTACTGGTCACGAACTTAGGCGAGCAGTACTTC
j_gene: TRBJ2-7
abundance: .
d_gene: .
v_gene: TRBV30

CDR3aa: CASSIDTFPNEQFF
CDR3nt: TGCGCCAGCAGCATAGACACTTTCCCCAATGAGCAGTTCTTC
j_gene: TRBJ2-1
abundance: .
d_gene: .
v_gene: TRBV5-1

CDR3aa: CSVEDPGNSGFTF
CDR3nt: TGCAGCGTTGAAGATCCTGGCAATAGTGGTTTCACCTTC
j_gene: TRBJ1-2
abundance: .
d_gene: .
v_gene: TRBV29-1

CDR3aa: CASSLASGSSYEQYF
CDR3nt: TGTGCCAGCAGCTTAGCGAGCGGGAGCTCCTACGAGCAGTACTTC
j_gene: TRBJ2-7
abundance: many
d_gene: TRBD2
v_gene: TRBV7-8

CDR3aa: CATGAGGEQYF
CDR3nt: TGTGCCACCGGTGCAGGGGGCGAGCAGTACTTC
j_gene: TRBJ2-7
abundance: many
d_gene: TRBD1
v_gene: TRBV24-1

CDR3aa: CASSLYVQGSSGANVLTF
CDR3nt: TGTGCCAGCAGCTTGTATGTCCAGGGGAGCTCTGGGGCCAACGTCCTGACTTTC
j_gene: TRBJ2-6
abundance: .
d_gene: .
v_gene: TRBV5-6

CDR3aa: CASSQEAGLAVYEQYF
CDR3nt: TGTGCCAGCAGCCAAGAGGCGGGCTTGGCCGTCTACGAGCAGTACTTC
j_gene: TRBJ2-7
abundance: many
d_gene: .
v_gene: TRBV3-1

CDR3aa: CASSSGTSRDEQFF
CDR3nt: TGTGCCAGCAGTTCCGGGACTAGCAGGGATGAGCAGTTCTTC
j_gene: TRBJ2-1
abundance: many
d_gene: TRBD2
v_gene: TRBV12-3/TRBV12-4

CDR3aa: CASSSPKLAPMEDEQYF
CDR3nt: TGTGCCAGCAGCTCACCGAAACTAGCGCCGATGGAGGACGAGCAGTACTTC
j_gene: TRBJ2-7
abundance: many
d_gene: TRBD2
v_gene: TRBV7-9

CDR3aa: CASTNPGWDKGTETQYF
CDR3nt: TGTGCCAGCACAAACCCCGGGTGGGACAAAGGAACAGAGACCCAGTACTTC
j_gene: TRBJ2-5
abundance: .
d_gene: .
v_gene: TRBV28

CDR3aa: CASSFSYNSPLHF
CDR3nt: TGTGCCAGCAGTTTCTCCTATAATTCACCCCTCCACTTT
j_gene: TRBJ1-6
abundance: .
d_gene: .
v_gene: TRBV6-5

CDR3aa: CASSFIVGTDTQYF
CDR3nt: TGTGCCAGCAGTTTCATAGTAGGCACAGATACGCAGTATTTT
j_gene: TRBJ2-3
abundance: .
d_gene: .
v_gene: TRBV6-5

CDR3aa: CASSLASNEQYF
CDR3nt: TGTGCCAGCAGCTTAGCTTCAAACGAGCAGTACTTC
j_gene: TRBJ2-7
abundance: many
d_gene: .
v_gene: TRBV7-9

CDR3aa: CSARDREGSPLHF
CDR3nt: TGCAGTGCTCGCGACAGGGAAGGTTCACCCCTCCACTTT
j_gene: TRBJ1-6
abundance: .
d_gene: TRBD1
v_gene: TRBV20-1

CDR3aa: CASSLEGLASDTQYF
CDR3nt: TGCGCCAGCAGCTTGGAGGGGCTAGCCTCAGATACGCAGTATTTT
j_gene: TRBJ2-3
abundance: many
d_gene: .
v_gene: TRBV5-1

CDR3aa: CASSLASIGLNTEAFF
CDR3nt: TGCGCCAGCAGCTTGGCCTCTATAGGGCTAAACACTGAAGCTTTCTTT
j_gene: TRBJ1-1
abundance: .
d_gene: .
v_gene: TRBV5-1

CDR3aa: CASSPVGQRRFTEAFF
CDR3nt: TGTGCCAGCAGCCCAGTCGGCCAGAGGAGGTTCACTGAAGCTTTCTTT
j_gene: TRBJ1-1
abundance: .
d_gene: .
v_gene: TRBV11-2

CDR3aa: CSATSTGVNQPQHF
CDR3nt: TGCAGTGCCACATCAACAGGGGTCAATCAGCCCCAGCATTTT
j_gene: TRBJ1-5
abundance: many
d_gene: TRBD1
v_gene: TRBV20-1

CDR3aa: CASSGAGVYNTQYF
CDR3nt: TGTGCCAGCAGTGGGGCAGGTGTATATAATACGCAGTATTTT
j_gene: TRBJ2-3
abundance: .
d_gene: .
v_gene: TRBV2

CDR3aa: CSACPGYQETQYF
CDR3nt: TGCAGTGCTTGCCCAGGCTATCAAGAGACCCAGTACTTC
j_gene: TRBJ2-5
abundance: .
d_gene: .
v_gene: TRBV20-1

CDR3aa: CSVLQQYSYEQYF
CDR3nt: TGCAGCGTTCTCCAACAGTACTCCTACGAGCAGTACTTC
j_gene: TRBJ2-7
abundance: many
d_gene: .
v_gene: TRBV29-1

CDR3aa: CASSPRLPDSYEQYF
CDR3nt: TGTGCCAGCAGCCCCAGACTTCCTGACTCTTACGAGCAGTACTTC
j_gene: TRBJ2-7
abundance: few
d_gene: .
v_gene: TRBV12-3/TRBV12-4

CDR3aa: CCARDLEGLAGVYEQYF
CDR3nt: TGCTGTGCTAGAGATCTTGAGGGACTAGCGGGAGTGTACGAGCAGTACTTC
j_gene: TRBJ2-7
abundance: .
d_gene: TRBD2
v_gene: TRBV20-1

CDR3aa: CATNQGETQYF
CDR3nt: TGTGCCACCAACCAGGGGGAGACCCAGTACTTC
j_gene: TRBJ2-5
abundance: few
d_gene: .
v_gene: TRBV15